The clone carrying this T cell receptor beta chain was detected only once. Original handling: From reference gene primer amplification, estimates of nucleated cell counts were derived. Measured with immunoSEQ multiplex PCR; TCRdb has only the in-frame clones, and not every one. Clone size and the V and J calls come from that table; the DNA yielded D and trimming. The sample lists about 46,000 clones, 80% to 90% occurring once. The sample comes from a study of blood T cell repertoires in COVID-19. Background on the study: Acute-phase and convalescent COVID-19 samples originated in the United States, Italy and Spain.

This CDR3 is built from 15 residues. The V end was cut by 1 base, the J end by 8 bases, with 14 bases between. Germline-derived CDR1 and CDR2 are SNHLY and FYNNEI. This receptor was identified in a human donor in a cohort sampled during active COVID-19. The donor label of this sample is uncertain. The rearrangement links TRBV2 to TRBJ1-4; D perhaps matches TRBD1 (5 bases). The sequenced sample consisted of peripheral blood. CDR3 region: CASSEVPQGREKLFF. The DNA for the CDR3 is TGTGCCAGCAGTGAAGTCCCGCAGGGTAGGGAAAAACTGTTTTTT.